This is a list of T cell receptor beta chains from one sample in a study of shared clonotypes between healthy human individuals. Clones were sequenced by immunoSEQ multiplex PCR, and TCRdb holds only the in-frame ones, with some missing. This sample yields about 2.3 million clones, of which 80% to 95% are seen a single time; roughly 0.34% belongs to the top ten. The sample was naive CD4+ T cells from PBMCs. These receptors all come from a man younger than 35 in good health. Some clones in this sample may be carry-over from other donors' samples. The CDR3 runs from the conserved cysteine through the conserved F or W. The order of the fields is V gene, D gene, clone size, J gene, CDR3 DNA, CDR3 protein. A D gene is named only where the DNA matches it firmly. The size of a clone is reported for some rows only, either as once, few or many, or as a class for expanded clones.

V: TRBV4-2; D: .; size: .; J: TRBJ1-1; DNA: TGTGCCAGCAGCCGCCCGGGGGCACAGGGCACTGAAGCTTTCTTT; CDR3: CASSRPGAQGTEAFF
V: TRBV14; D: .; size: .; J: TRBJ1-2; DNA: TGTGCCAGCAGCCAAGAAACAGGGAACTATGGCTACACCTTC; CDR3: CASSQETGNYGYTF
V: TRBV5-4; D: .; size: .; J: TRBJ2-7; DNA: TGTGCCAGCAGCCGGGGCTACGAGCAGTACTTC; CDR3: CASSRGYEQYF
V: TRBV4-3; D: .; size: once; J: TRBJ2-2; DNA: TGCGCCAGCAGCCCCCTCGGGACCGGGGAGCTGTTTTTT; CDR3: CASSPLGTGELFF
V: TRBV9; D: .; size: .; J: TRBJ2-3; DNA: TGTGCCAGCAGCCCCCGAGGAAGCACAGATACGCAGTATTTT; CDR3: CASSPRGSTDTQYF
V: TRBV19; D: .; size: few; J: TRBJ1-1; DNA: TGTGCCAGTCGTGGAGTTGGTGAAGCTTTCTTT; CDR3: CASRGVGEAFF
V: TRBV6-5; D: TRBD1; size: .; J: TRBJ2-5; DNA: TGTGCCAGCAGCCCCGACAGGGCCCAACAGACCCAGTACTTC; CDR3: CASSPDRAQQTQYF
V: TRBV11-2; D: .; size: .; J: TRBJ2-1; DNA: TGTGCCAGCAGCTTAGTTCGGACACCCAATGAGCAGTTCTTC; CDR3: CASSLVRTPNEQFF
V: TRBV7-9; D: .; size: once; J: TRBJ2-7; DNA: TGTGCCAGCAGCCCCCCCACCTACGAGCAGTACTTC; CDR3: CASSPPTYEQYF
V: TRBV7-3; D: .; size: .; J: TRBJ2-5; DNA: TGTGCCAGCAGCCCGCGGGGCCAAGAGACCCAGTACTTC; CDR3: CASSPRGQETQYF
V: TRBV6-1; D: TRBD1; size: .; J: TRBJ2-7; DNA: TGTGCCAGCAGTGCCCGGGACAGGGGGACGAACTACGAGCAGTACTTC; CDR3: CASSARDRGTNYEQYF
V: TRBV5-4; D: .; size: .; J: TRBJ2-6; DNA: TGTGCCAGCAGCTTCATTACAGGGGGGGCCAACGTCCTGACTTTC; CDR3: CASSFITGGANVLTF
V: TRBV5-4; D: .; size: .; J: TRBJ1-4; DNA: TGTGCCAGCAGCCCCGTGGGGGGAGAAAAACTGTTTTTT; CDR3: CASSPVGGEKLFF
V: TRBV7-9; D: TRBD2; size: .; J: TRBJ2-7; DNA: TGTGCCAGCAGCTTCGTAGCGGGAGGTTCTCTCCTGTACGAGCAGTACTTC; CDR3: CASSFVAGGSLLYEQYF
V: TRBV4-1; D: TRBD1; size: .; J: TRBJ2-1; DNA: TGCGCCAGCAGCCATTACAGGGGGAAAGAGTGGGTGTGGAAGTTCTTC; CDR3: CASSHYRGKEWVWKFF
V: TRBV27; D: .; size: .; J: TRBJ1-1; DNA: TGTGCCAGCAGTTTGGAACCTGCGAACACTGAAGCTTTCTTT; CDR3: CASSLEPANTEAFF
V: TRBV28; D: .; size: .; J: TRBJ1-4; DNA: TGTGCCAGCAGTTTAAGGAGGAATGAAAAACTGTTTTTT; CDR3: CASSLRRNEKLFF
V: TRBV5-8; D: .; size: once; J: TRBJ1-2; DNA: TGTGCCAGCAGCCCCTACGGGAGGAACTATGGCTACACCTTC; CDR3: CASSPYGRNYGYTF
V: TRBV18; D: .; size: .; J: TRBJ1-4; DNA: TGTGCCAGCTCACCATCGGCAGCGAATGAAAAACTGTTTTTT; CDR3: CASSPSAANEKLFF
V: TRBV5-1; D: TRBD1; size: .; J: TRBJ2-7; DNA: TGCGCCAGCAGCTTCGGGACAGCGTACGAGCAGTACTTC; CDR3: CASSFGTAYEQYF
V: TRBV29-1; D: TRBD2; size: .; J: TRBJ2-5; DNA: TGCAGCGTTGAGGATCGGGAGGGCCGTGAGACCCAGTACTTC; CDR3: CSVEDREGRETQYF
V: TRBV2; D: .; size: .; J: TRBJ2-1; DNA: TGTGCCAGCAGTGAACGCCTTGATGAGCAGTTCTTC; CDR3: CASSERLDEQFF